These T cell receptor beta chains were read from a single sample in a study of Ad26.COV2.S vaccination and SARS-CoV-2 variants. The data were produced by immunoSEQ multiplex PCR, yet TCRdb's version contains in-frame clones alone and is incomplete. The sample records under 250,000 clones, 87% being singletons. The sequences come from peripheral blood, collected in a trial of Ad26.COV2.S vaccine versus placebo. These receptors were obtained from a person between 18 and 60 years old who received the Ad26.COV2.S COVID-19 vaccine or a placebo. CDR3s include the opening cysteine and the closing phenylalanine or tryptophan. The order of the fields is D gene, clone size, J gene, V gene, CDR3 DNA, CDR3 protein. The D gene is left open where the match is weak. Clone size, where shown, is once, few, many, or a class for clones that have expanded.

D: NA
size: once
J: TRBJ2-7
V: TRBV25-1
DNA: TGTGCCAGCAGTGTACCCGAGATCCCCAGAATCTACGAGCAGTACTTC
CDR3: CASSVPEIPRIYEQYF

D: TRBD1
size: once
J: TRBJ1-1
V: TRBV6-5
DNA: TGTGCCAGCAAGGTCGACAGGGCTGGGAACACTGAAGCTTTCTTT
CDR3: CASKVDRAGNTEAFF

D: NA
size: NA
J: TRBJ2-1
V: TRBV5-1
DNA: TGCGCCAGCAGCTGGACCCCAGCGGGCGGTTACAATGAGCAGTTCTTC
CDR3: CASSWTPAGGYNEQFF

D: NA
size: NA
J: TRBJ2-1
V: TRBV19
DNA: TGTGCCAGTAGTATAGCGGTGAGCTCCTACAATGAGCAGTTCTTC
CDR3: CASSIAVSSYNEQFF

D: NA
size: NA
J: TRBJ1-2
V: TRBV19
DNA: TGTGCCAGTAGTCTTTTAATTGGGGCTCCATCTAACTATGGCTACACCTTC
CDR3: CASSLLIGAPSNYGYTF

D: NA
size: NA
J: TRBJ2-5
V: TRBV4-3
DNA: TGCGCCAGCAGCCAAGGCCCCCTGACGGTTCAAGAGACCCAGTACTTC
CDR3: CASSQGPLTVQETQYF

D: NA
size: NA
J: TRBJ2-3
V: TRBV6-5
DNA: TGTGCCAGCATCGGGGGTTATACGCAGTATTTT
CDR3: CASIGGYTQYF

D: TRBD1
size: NA
J: TRBJ1-6
V: TRBV6-1
DNA: TGTGCCAGCAGTGAAAGGGACAGGCATAATTCACCCCTCCACTTT
CDR3: CASSERDRHNSPLHF

D: TRBD2
size: NA
J: TRBJ2-1
V: TRBV5-4
DNA: TGTGCCAGCAGCTTGACTAGCGGGGGGGTATCCTACAATGAGCAGTTCTTC
CDR3: CASSLTSGGVSYNEQFF

D: NA
size: NA
J: TRBJ2-4
V: TRBV2
DNA: TGTGCCAGCACCCCTCTGGCGCACTCGCTTGGAGCCAAAAACATTCAGTACTTC
CDR3: CASTPLAHSLGAKNIQYF

D: NA
size: NA
J: TRBJ1-2
V: TRBV9
DNA: TGTGCCAGCAGCCTCACGGATCCCAGCTATGGCTACACCTTC
CDR3: CASSLTDPSYGYTF